Shown below are 25 T cell receptor beta chains from a single sample sequenced in a study of Tregs in tolerant kidney transplant recipients. TCRdb's table, derived via immunoSEQ multiplex PCR, lists solely in-frame clones and lacks some. This sample's table has approximately 30,000 clones. The sequencing here drew on CD8+ T cells from blood, taken before the transplant. The receptor source for this set is a human donor who received a combined kidney and bone marrow transplant.

Concerning this clone: The CDR3 goes on 3 residues after the read ends, and that part is filled in from the germline J gene. The chain links TRBV9 to TRBJ1-1, with a possible D match to TRBD1 (5 bases). CDR3 length: 13 residues. Germline V gene lookup returns CDR1 SGDLS and CDR2 YYNGEE. Trimming cost V 5 bases and J 3 bases, with 11 bases left between them. CDR3 bases read: TGTGCCAGCAGGCCTCAGGGAGACACTGAA. Protein product: CASRPQGDTE. The whole CDR3 region reads CASRPQGDTEAFF. The full variable domain, rest sourced from reference TRBV9 and TRBJ1-1, is DSGVTQTPKHLITATGQRVTLRCSPRSGDLSVYWYQQSLDQGLQFLIQYYNGEERAKGNILERFSAQQFPDLHSELNLSSLELGDSALYFCASRPQGDTEAFFGQGTRLTVV.

About this clone itself: With the read ending 3 residues before the CDR3 end, the germline J gene is used to fill in that end. The chain joins TRBV5-6 to TRBJ2-1; maybe TRBD2 (6 bases). Germline assignment: CDR1 SGHDT and CDR2 YYEEEE. The CDR3 runs to 13 residues. V was pared by 4 bases and J by 7 bases, with 12 bases between. The CDR3 DNA, read in part, is TGTGCCAGCAGCCCTGGCGCGGGGAATGAG. Translation gives CASSPGAGNE. The CDR3, in full, reads CASSPGAGNEQFF.

On this clone: The CDR3 goes on 3 residues after the read ends, and that part is filled in from the germline J gene. The chain has TRBV7-6 and TRBJ1-4, with 9 nucleotides matching TRBD1. CDR1 is SGHVS, CDR2 FNYEAQ, per germline. The ends lost 5 bases at V and 8 bases at J; junction bases unmatched: 6. CDR3 size: 14 residues. The DNA read from the CDR3 is TGTGCCAGCAGCCGAGGACAGGGGAAGGAAAAA. Translated, it gives CASSRGQGKEK. The CDR3 in full is CASSRGQGKEKLFF.

About this clone: The CDR3 goes on 3 residues after the read ends, and that part is filled in from the germline J gene. The V call is TRBV30, the J call TRBJ2-5, with 11 bases identical to TRBD2. From germline, CDR1 is GTSNPN and CDR2 SVGIG (reference sequence). V shed 0 bases, J shed 4 bases, and the junction held 4 bases outside the gene matches. The CDR3 has 15 residues. The CDR3 bases that were read are TGTGCCTGGAGTGTACTAGCGGGAGTTGGAGAGACC. Its protein product is CAWSVLAGVGET. The whole CDR3 sequence reads CAWSVLAGVGETQYF.

With regard to this clone: The read is 3 residues too short to cover the CDR3 end, so that end is filled in from the germline J gene. The chain carries TRBV2 and TRBJ2-7; 7 bases are shared with TRBD1. Germline trimming cut 9 bases from V and 5 bases from J; bases unmatched to any gene: 1. Germline V gene data show CDR1 as SNHLY and CDR2 as FYNNEI. The CDR3 spans 10 residues. This CDR3 is CARGQHEQYF. The CDR3 bases that were read are TGTGCCAGGGGACAGCACGAG.

Points on this clone: The read is 3 residues too short to cover the CDR3 end, so that end is filled in from the germline J gene. This chain connects TRBV2 to TRBJ2-7; possible D gene TRBD1, 5 bases. Germline V lookup: CDR1 SNHLY, CDR2 FYNNEI. The V end lost 11 bases, the J end lost 6 bases, and 23 bases lay between the germline ends. The CDR3 is 14 residues long. CDR3 DNA (partial): TGTGCCTCTTCGGCTATACAGGTTTTATCCGAG. It yields the protein CASSAIQVLSE. The entire CDR3 reads CASSAIQVLSEQYF.

With respect to this clone: Read data end 3 residues before the CDR3 end; the end is taken from the germline J gene. This rearrangement joins TRBV5-5 to TRBJ2-7; perhaps TRBD2 as D (6 bases). From germline, CDR1 is SGHKS and CDR2 YYEKEE (reference sequence). This CDR3 contains 14 residues. Trimming removed 1 base from V and 0 bases from J, with 8 bases in between. Incomplete CDR3 DNA: TGTGCCAGCAGCTTGTCCGGGGGCTCCTACGAG. Encoded protein: CASSLSGGSYE. The entire CDR3 protein reads CASSLSGGSYEQYF.

The part of the CDR3 DNA that was read is TGTGCCAGCAGCTATAGGGTAGCGGGAGCACATGAG. This translates into CASSYRVAGAHE. The full CDR3 protein is CASSYRVAGAHEQFF. The gene calls are TRBV5-5 and TRBJ2-1; TRBD2 aligns across 9 bases. The CDR3 end lies 3 residues beyond the end of the read and is filled in from the germline J gene. The V segment lost 3 bases and the J segment 8 bases; nucleotides outside the gene matches: 9. The CDR3 is 15 amino acids. Germline assignment: CDR1 SGHKS and CDR2 YYEKEE (reference sequence).

CDR3 sequence reads: CASSEIATSGTETQYF. Partial CDR3 DNA: TGCGCCAGCAGTGAGATTGCGACTAGCGGGACTGAGACC. The gene calls are TRBV10-2 and TRBJ2-5, with 11 positions matching TRBD2. The CDR3 end falls 3 residues outside the read, so it is completed with the germline J gene. Germline assignment: CDR1 WSHSY and CDR2 SAAADI. The V and J ends lost 2 bases and 5 bases, in that order; junction bases with no gene match: 7. CDR3 length: 16 residues.

As concerns this clone: The CDR3 end lies 3 residues beyond the end of the read and is filled in from the germline J gene. The chain uses TRBV11-2 and TRBJ1-3; D is ambiguous. This CDR3 has 14 residues. Germline lookup yields CDR1 SGHAT and CDR2 FQNNGV. V shed 6 bases and J shed 0 bases, with 9 bases lying between them. The sequenced part of the CDR3 DNA is TGTGCCAGCAGTAGCGGGTACTCTGGAAACACC. This translates into CASSSGYSGNT. The full-length CDR3 reads as CASSSGYSGNTIYF.

In regard to this clone: The CDR3 is cut off 3 residues early in the read; its end comes from the germline J gene. The J gene is TRBJ2-3, the V gene TRBV6-2 or TRBV6-3; no reliable D call. V was cut by 5 bases and J by 6 bases, with 9 bases left in between. The germline V gene encodes CDR1 MNHEY and CDR2 SVGEGT. This CDR3 region has 12 residues. CDR3 sequence: CASSRGEDTQYF. CDR3 DNA (partial): TGTGCCAGCAGTCGCGGTGAGGATACG.

Turning to this clone: The missing CDR3 end, 3 residues past where the read stops, is filled in from the germline J gene. The chain joins TRBV19 to TRBJ1-2; a weak D match, TRBD1 (6 bases). The CDR3 is made up of 12 amino acids. Trimming took off 7 bases at V and 4 bases at J, with 10 bases between the two ends. Germline CDR1 reads LNHDA; CDR2 reads SQIVND (reference sequence). This chain's CDR3 is CASKTGPYGYTF. The sequenced part of the CDR3 DNA is TGTGCCAGTAAAACAGGGCCCTATGGC.

A word on this clone: The CDR3 is cut off 3 residues early in the read; its end comes from the germline J gene. The rearrangement uses TRBV7-6 and TRBJ2-2, with D perhaps TRBD2 (8 bases). V was clipped by 2 bases and J by 3 bases, with 13 bases between them. This CDR3 is 16 amino acids long. Germline V gene lookup returns CDR1 SGHVS and CDR2 FNYEAQ. Incomplete CDR3 DNA: TGTGCCAGCAGCTTATTCGGGAGGGGGCACACCGGGGAG. Residues: CASSLFGRGHTGE. The CDR3, in full, reads CASSLFGRGHTGELFF.

In regard to this clone: The sequenced fragment ends 3 residues before the CDR3 boundary, so the rest is inferred from the germline J gene. This chain connects TRBV30 to TRBJ2-1; 7 bases are shared with TRBD2. The CDR3 sequence is 15 residues long. V lost 5 bases and J lost 3; bases outside the gene matches: 10. CDR1 is GTSNPN and CDR2 is SVGIG in the germline V gene (reference sequence). The CDR3 sequence is CAWAPGGGVYNEQFF. The sequenced part of the CDR3 DNA is TGTGCCTGGGCTCCGGGGGGAGGAGTCTACAATGAG.

CDR3 protein: CASSSGTGVYEQYF. The sequenced CDR3 bases are TGTGCCAGCAGCTCCGGGACAGGAGTTTACGAG. J is TRBJ2-7 and V is TRBV11-2; 8 nucleotides agree with TRBD1. With the read ending 3 residues before the CDR3 end, the germline J gene is used to fill in that end. The V segment lost 4 bases and the J segment 4 bases; nucleotides outside the gene matches: 6. Germline V gene sequence: CDR1 SGHAT, CDR2 FQNNGV. This CDR3 region has 14 residues.

Details on this clone: The read gets to within 3 residues of the CDR3 end, and the germline J gene fills in the rest. This chain joins TRBV5-1 and TRBJ1-1; the D gene is possibly TRBD1 (5 bases). Trimming left V 3 bases short and J 4 bases short, with 10 bases between. CDR3 length: 13 residues. CDR1 is SGHRS, CDR2 YFSETQ, per germline. The DNA read from the CDR3 is TGCGCCAGCAGCTCGGGACTGGGCACTGAA. As protein: CASSSGLGTE. Given in full, the CDR3 is CASSSGLGTEAFF.

As concerns this clone: The CDR3 goes on 3 residues after the read ends, and that part is filled in from the germline J gene. This chain links TRBV18 with TRBJ2-1, with 7 bases matching TRBD1. V was pared by 0 bases and J by 5 bases, with 7 bases of the junction left unmatched. CDR1 KGHSH and CDR2 LQKENI come from the germline V gene. The CDR3 loop spans 16 amino acids. CDR3 region: CASSPPRQGPNNEQFF. The sequenced part of the CDR3 DNA is TGTGCCAGCTCACCACCCCGACAGGGTCCAAACAATGAG.

As to this clone: The read comes to an end 3 residues before the CDR3 does, leaving the germline J gene to fill in the end. The rearrangement joins TRBV7-7 to TRBJ2-7, with D perhaps TRBD2 (5 bases). CDR1 and CDR2 from the germline V gene are SSHAT and FNYEAQ (reference sequence). V lost 11 bases and J lost 3, with 14 bases in between. The CDR3 is 12 amino acids. CDR3 DNA (partial): TGTGCCGAGGGTACTAGGATCTACGAG. It yields the protein CAEGTRIYE. The whole CDR3 protein reads CAEGTRIYEQYF. Filled out from reference TRBV7-7 and TRBJ2-7, the complete variable domain reads GAGVSQSPRYKVTKRGQDVTLRCDPISSHATLYWYQQALGQGPEFLTYFNYEAQPDKSGLPSDRFSAERPEGSISTLTIQRTEQRDSAMYRCAEGTRIYEQYFGPGTRLTVT.

With regard to this clone: The CDR3 end falls 3 residues outside the read, so it is completed with the germline J gene. This chain joins TRBV20-1 and TRBJ2-3, with 15 bases aligning to TRBD2. The germline V gene encodes CDR1 DFQATT and CDR2 SNEGSKA (reference sequence). With V trimmed by 6 bases and J by 0 bases, 13 bases remained unmatched. The CDR3 is made up of 19 amino acids. Incomplete CDR3 DNA: TGCAGTGCCGATCCGGGACTAGCGGGAGGAGATGCTAGCACAGATACG. Its protein product is CSADPGLAGGDASTDT. The full CDR3 protein reads CSADPGLAGGDASTDTQYF.

With regard to this clone: The read falls 3 residues short of the CDR3 end, and the missing part is taken from the germline J gene. This rearrangement joins TRBV5-1 to TRBJ2-3; perhaps TRBD2 as D (6 bases). The CDR3 contains 15 residues. Per the germline V gene, CDR1 is SGHRS and CDR2 is YFSETQ. V gave up 4 bases and J gave up 2 bases, with 14 bases separating them. Partial CDR3 DNA: TGCGCCAGCAGCCCCGGACTACCCCCCACAGATACG. Encoded protein: CASSPGLPPTDT. The CDR3 in its entirety is CASSPGLPPTDTQYF.

As regards this clone: Sequencing ends 3 residues short of the CDR3 end; the germline J gene provides the rest. The chain carries TRBV2 and TRBJ2-1; 7 positions agree with TRBD2. The CDR3 is 12 residues long. Trimming removed 8 bases from V and 4 bases from J; junction bases left unmatched: 2. Germline-derived CDR1 and CDR2 are SNHLY and FYNNEI. CDR3 residues: CASGTMYNEQFF. The part of the CDR3 DNA that was read is TGTGCCAGCGGGACTATGTACAATGAG.

Remarks on this clone: Sequencing ends 3 residues short of the CDR3 end; the germline J gene provides the rest. The genes are TRBV29-1 and TRBJ2-7; tentative D call: TRBD1 (6 bases). The CDR3 is 12 amino acids. V gave up 6 bases and J gave up 3 bases, with 12 bases separating them. Germline lookup yields CDR1 SQVTM and CDR2 ANQGSEA. The covered CDR3 bases are TGCAGCGTGGTCCTACAGGGCTACGAG. Protein: CSVVLQGYE. The entire CDR3 protein is CSVVLQGYEQYF.

To note about this clone: Sequencing ends 3 residues short of the CDR3 end; the germline J gene provides the rest. V gene TRBV5-6 combines with J gene TRBJ2-5; 8 bases are shared with TRBD1. V was pared by 1 base and J by 5 bases, with 7 bases of the junction left unmatched. The CDR3 loop spans 15 amino acids. Per germline, CDR1 SGHDT and CDR2 YYEEEE. CDR3 bases read: TGTGCCAGCAGCTTGACGGCAGGGGGCCGGGAGACC. Amino acid sequence: CASSLTAGGRET. The CDR3 in full is CASSLTAGGRETQYF.

As for this clone: The sequenced fragment ends 3 residues before the CDR3 boundary, so the rest is inferred from the germline J gene. This sequence joins TRBV7-8 and TRBJ2-7; TRBD2 matches at 14 bases. The CDR3 spans 18 residues. J was trimmed by 2 bases and V by 5 bases; bases with no gene match: 11. Per the germline V gene, CDR1 is SGHVS and CDR2 is FQNEAQ. The CDR3 loop reads CASSLGLAGAFGPYEQYF. The CDR3 bases that were read are TGTGCCAGCAGCCTGGGACTAGCGGGAGCTTTCGGGCCCTACGAG.

Note on this clone: Read data end 3 residues before the CDR3 end; the end is taken from the germline J gene. This rearrangement joins TRBV23-1 to TRBJ1-1; 9 nucleotides agree with TRBD1. TRBV23-1 is assigned to the ORF class and has an uncertain function. V trimming: 3 bases; J trimming: 1 base; junction bases outside the gene matches: 9. The CDR3 has 17 amino acids. The part of the CDR3 DNA that was read is TGCGCCAGCAGTCACTCCCGGGACAGGGCGACGAACACTGAA. Its protein is CASSHSRDRATNTE. The CDR3 as a whole reads CASSHSRDRATNTEAFF.